This entry lists 22 T cell receptor beta chains sequenced from one sample in a study of beta chain features in type 1 diabetes. Notes on the study in general: Type 1 diabetes patients had TCRB CDR3s that were shorter (moderately but significantly so) in all four CD4+ subsets.

Expressed TCRB transcripts were sequenced because the entire RNA isolate underwent reverse transcription. Profiling relied on immunoSEQ multiplex PCR, and the TCRdb table lists in-frame clones only, not all of them. The table records roughly 330,000 clones, about 14% of them present only once. The antigens for these receptors are not known. The source material was naive CD4+ T cells from blood. The receptors come from a woman aged 18-29 years with type 1 diabetes.

To note about this clone: This sample also contains other DNA sequences that code for the same CDR3. The gene calls are TRBV30 and TRBJ2-5; D remains ambiguous. Per the germline V gene, CDR1 is GTSNPN and CDR2 is SVGIG (reference sequence). The CDR3 sequence is 11 residues long. Trimming removed 4 bases from V and 3 bases from J, with 6 bases in between. CDR3 amino acids: CAWIEEETQYF. In DNA, the CDR3 is TGTGCCTGGATAGAGGAAGAGACCCAGTACTTC. Full variable domain (missing parts from reference TRBV30 and TRBJ2-5): SQTIHQWPATLVQPVGSPLSLECTVEGTSNPNLYWYRQAAGRGLQLLFYSVGIGQISSEVPQNLSASRPQDRQFILSSKKLLLSDSGFYLCAWIEEETQYFGPGTRLLVL.

In this sample, this clone turned up a few times. The chain carries TRBV7-2 and TRBJ2-7, with 8 bases identical to TRBD1. Germline CDR1 SGHTA, CDR2 FQGNSA. V dropped 4 bases and J dropped 5; count of bases not matched to a gene: 10. There are 15 residues in the CDR3. CDR3 sequence (DNA): TGTGCCAGCAGCTCCCCCGGGACAGGCAAGAACGAGCAGTACTTC. The encoded protein is CASSSPGTGKNEQYF.

This sequence joins TRBV7-8 and TRBJ2-3; the D gene is possibly TRBD2 (5 bases). Per the germline V gene, CDR1 is SGHVS and CDR2 is FQNEAQ. V was pared by 7 bases and J by 6 bases, with 14 bases between. The CDR3 is 13 residues long. The CDR3 DNA sequence: TGTGCCAGCAACCCCTACGGCGGGGATACGCAGTATTTT. Protein: CASNPYGGDTQYF.

This clone was found a few times. The chain couples TRBV7-9 to TRBJ1-2; 12 bases are a match to TRBD1. The CDR3 spans 15 residues. V was clipped by 5 bases and J by 6 bases; unmatched bases: 7. Looked up from germline, CDR1 is SEHNR and CDR2 is FQNEAQ (reference sequence). The CDR3 DNA reads TGTGCCAGCAGCGACCCTGGGACAGGGGGCCATGGCTACACCTTC. Translation gives CASSDPGTGGHGYTF.

The chain uses TRBV4-3 and TRBJ2-1, with D uncertain. V was trimmed by 3 bases and J by 6 bases, leaving 9 bases between them. The germline gives CDR1 LGHNA, CDR2 YSLEER. This CDR3 is 13 amino acids long. In nucleotides, the CDR3 is TGCGCCAGCAGCCAGAGCCGGTTCAATGAGCAGTTCTTC. Its protein is CASSQSRFNEQFF.

This sequence joins TRBV7-9 and TRBJ1-4; 8 bases match TRBD1. Per the germline V gene, CDR1 is SEHNR and CDR2 is FQNEAQ (reference sequence). This CDR3 comprises 16 residues. J lost 2 bases, V lost 6 bases, and 8 bases had no gene match. The CDR3 DNA is TGTGCCAGCAGTGTTGGACAGGGAATTACTAATGAAAAACTGTTTTTT. Protein product: CASSVGQGITNEKLFF.

V and J are TRBV29-1 and TRBJ1-1, with D perhaps TRBD1 (6 bases). This CDR3 comprises 13 residues. Germline CDR1 is SQVTM and CDR2 is ANQGSEA. With 4 bases removed from V and 7 bases from J, the gap between germline ends came to 16 bases. The CDR3 spells CSVAVRTDFEAFF. As DNA, the CDR3 is TGCAGCGTTGCGGTCCGGACAGACTTTGAAGCTTTCTTT.

The V and J genes are TRBV19 and TRBJ2-1; the match to TRBD2 covers 11 bases. CDR1 is LNHDA, CDR2 SQIVND, per germline (reference sequence). Trimming cost V 6 bases and J 4 bases; bases outside gene matches: 5. CDR3 length equals 15 residues. Here the CDR3 reads CASRSGLAGYNEQFF. The CDR3 DNA sequence: TGTGCCAGTAGATCAGGACTAGCGGGTTACAATGAGCAGTTCTTC.

This clone has only a few counts. The genes are TRBV5-1 and TRBJ2-2; tentative D call: TRBD1 (6 bases). Germline loops: CDR1 SGHRS, CDR2 YFSETQ. The CDR3 runs to 15 residues. The V and J ends lost 5 bases and 0 bases respectively, with 11 bases between them. The CDR3 DNA follows: TGCGCCAGCAGTTCGGGGACATCGAACACCGGGGAGCTGTTTTTT. Its protein is CASSSGTSNTGELFF.

A few counts support this clone. An end of the junction does not agree with germline; a read error may underlie this. This chain joins TRBV14 and TRBJ2-1, with TRBD1 identical over 8 bases. Per the germline V gene, CDR1 is SGHDN and CDR2 is FVKESK. The CDR3 spans 13 residues. CDR3 region: CASGQDYYNEQFF. In DNA, the CDR3 is TGCGCCTCGGGACAGGACTACTACAATGAGCAGTTCTTC.

This clone was picked up a small number of times. The chain has TRBV5-6 and TRBJ2-7; 8 bases align to TRBD2. J was trimmed by 2 bases and V by 4 bases; bases with no gene match: 11. CDR1 and CDR2 (germline): SGHDT, YYEEEE. This CDR3 comprises 16 residues. CDR3 DNA: TGTGCCAGCAGCCCGCAGGGTAGCGGGAACCCCTACGAGCAGTACGTC. Its protein product is CASSPQGSGNPYEQYV.

In this sample, this clone turned up a few times. The chain is built from TRBV6-6 and TRBJ2-3; TRBD2 agrees at 10 bases. Losses at the gene ends were 6 bases for V and 14 bases for J; bases not matched to a gene: 8. Germline-derived CDR1 and CDR2 are MNHNY and SVGAGI (reference sequence). The CDR3 has 12 residues. The CDR3 loop is CASSRLAGARYF. In DNA, the CDR3 is TGTGCCAGCAGCCGTCTAGCGGGAGCACGGTATTTT.

This chain uses TRBV21-1 with TRBJ2-3; the table's D call, TRBD2, has no DNA check behind it. TRBV21-1 is reported as a pseudogene. This CDR3 has 14 residues. The CDR3 protein is CASSTNLEGDTQYF. As DNA, the CDR3 is TGTGCCAGCAGCACGAACCTTGAGGGAGATACGCAGTATTTT.

The V call is TRBV7-2, the J call TRBJ2-1; no clear D. Germline loops: CDR1 SGHTA, CDR2 FQGNSA. Between the trimmed V and J ends, which lost 3 bases and 6 bases, there was a span of 9 bases. The CDR3 loop spans 13 amino acids. The CDR3 is CASSFIPRNEQFF. For the CDR3, the DNA is TGTGCCAGCAGCTTTATTCCCCGCAATGAGCAGTTCTTC.

The chain employs TRBV5-1 and TRBJ2-1, with a possible D match to TRBD2 (7 bases). The ends were cut back, 4 bases at V and 2 bases at J, with 16 bases in the middle. This CDR3 region has 16 residues. From germline, CDR1 is SGHRS and CDR2 YFSETQ. This chain's CDR3 is CASSGGGDTAYNEQFF. CDR3 coding DNA: TGCGCCAGCAGCGGAGGGGGGGACACAGCCTACAATGAGCAGTTCTTC. Together with reference TRBV5-1 and TRBJ2-1, the CDR3 gives the full variable domain: KAGVTQTPRYLIKTRGQQVTLSCSPISGHRSVSWYQQTPGQGLQFLFEYFSETQRNKGNFPGRFSGRQFSNSRSEMNVSTLELGDSALYLCASSGGGDTAYNEQFFGPGTRLTVL.

The V call is TRBV5-1, the J call TRBJ2-1, with TRBD1 matching over 9 bases. The CDR3 runs 16 residues. J gave up 10 bases and V 5 bases, and 16 bases lay outside the gene matches. CDR1 SGHRS and CDR2 YFSETQ come from the germline V gene. CDR3 residues: CASSSGTGLEPREQFF. The CDR3 nucleotides read TGCGCCAGCAGTTCCGGGACAGGGTTGGAACCTAGGGAGCAGTTCTTC.

The rearrangement uses TRBV4-3 and TRBJ2-3; TRBD1 might be the D (6 bases). This CDR3 is built from 13 residues. Deletions cut 1 base from V and 6 bases from J, with 8 bases between. Germline CDR1 reads LGHNA; CDR2 reads YSLEER. The CDR3 DNA follows: TGCGCCAGCAGCCAAGTCAGGGGCGATACGCAGTATTTT. Translated, it gives CASSQVRGDTQYF.

This clone was seen a handful of times. V and J are TRBV11-2 and TRBJ2-1, with TRBD2 identical over 8 bases. Germline values: CDR1 SGHAT, CDR2 FQNNGV. With 3 bases clipped from V and 9 bases from J, the junction kept 7 bases outside the gene matches. The CDR3 runs to 14 residues. The DNA for the CDR3 is TGTGCCAGCAGCTTGGGTAGCGGGAAGCTTGAGCAGTTCTTC. Translating gives CASSLGSGKLEQFF. Filled out from reference TRBV11-2 and TRBJ2-1, the complete variable domain reads EAGVAQSPRYKIIEKRQSVAFWCNPISGHATLYWYQQILGQGPKLLIQFQNNGVVDDSQLPKDRFSAERLKGVDSTLKIQPAKLEDSAVYLCASSLGSGKLEQFFGPGTRLTVL.

The V call is TRBV11-3, the J call TRBJ2-3, with 10 positions matching TRBD2. V lost 6 bases, J lost 6 bases, and 9 bases stayed unmatched. The germline V gene encodes CDR1 SGHNT and CDR2 YENEEA. There are 15 residues in the CDR3. The CDR3 DNA reads as TGTGCCAGCAGAAGGGCTAGCGGGAGACGGGATACGCAGTATTTT. As protein: CASRRASGRRDTQYF.

This clone was found a few times. This rearrangement joins TRBV29-1 to TRBJ2-3; D is uncertain. CDR1 is SQVTM, CDR2 ANQGSEA, per germline. The CDR3 covers 14 residues. The V end lost 2 bases, the J end lost 2 bases, and 11 bases lay between the germline ends. The CDR3 sequence is CSVEWRYHTDTQYF. CDR3 DNA sequence: TGCAGCGTTGAATGGCGGTATCACACAGATACGCAGTATTTT.

The chain carries TRBV7-2 and TRBJ2-1; no clear D gene. CDR1 SGHTA and CDR2 FQGNSA come from the germline V gene. The CDR3 has 14 residues. V lost 2 bases to trimming and J lost 2 bases, with 7 bases between them. The CDR3 sequence: CASSLLTAYNEQFF. CDR3 DNA sequence: TGTGCCAGCAGCTTATTAACAGCCTACAATGAGCAGTTCTTC.

The gene calls are TRBV6-5 and TRBJ2-7, with 8 positions matching TRBD1. V trimming: 0 bases; J trimming: 2 bases; junction bases outside the gene matches: 6. The CDR3 is made up of 16 amino acids. Germline loops: CDR1 MNHEY, CDR2 SVGAGI. CDR3 residues: CASSYSWTGNAYEQYF. CDR3 coding DNA: TGTGCCAGCAGTTACTCGTGGACAGGGAACGCCTACGAGCAGTACTTC.